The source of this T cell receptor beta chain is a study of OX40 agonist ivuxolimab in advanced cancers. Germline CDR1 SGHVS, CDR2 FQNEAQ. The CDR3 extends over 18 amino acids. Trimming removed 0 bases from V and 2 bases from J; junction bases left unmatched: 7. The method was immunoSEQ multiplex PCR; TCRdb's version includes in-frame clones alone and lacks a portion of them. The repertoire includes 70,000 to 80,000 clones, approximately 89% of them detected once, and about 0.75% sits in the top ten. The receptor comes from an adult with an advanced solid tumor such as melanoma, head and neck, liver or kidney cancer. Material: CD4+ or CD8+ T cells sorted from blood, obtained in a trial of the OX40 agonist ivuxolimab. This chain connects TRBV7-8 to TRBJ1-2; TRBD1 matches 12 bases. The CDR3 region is CASSLASGGTGGNYGYTF. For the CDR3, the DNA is TGTGCCAGCAGCTTAGCGTCAGGCGGGACAGGGGGCAACTATGGCTACACCTTC.